The 18 T cell receptor beta chains listed next were all sequenced from one sample in a study of blood T cell repertoires in COVID-19. The repertoire was sequenced with immunoSEQ multiplex PCR; TCRdb's copy has only in-frame clones and lacks some. Of 250,000 to 350,000 clones detected, about 88% appear once; the ten largest clones hold less than 3%. Sequencing was carried out using PBMCs or T cells enriched from blood (not recorded which). Source of these receptors: a woman in her forties or fifties who had recovered from COVID-19.

The rearrangement joins TRBV9 to TRBJ2-2, with D hard to call. CDR3 length: 12 amino acids. CDR1 SGDLS and CDR2 YYNGEE come from the germline V gene. V gave up 4 bases and J gave up 9 bases, with 10 bases separating them. The DNA of the CDR3 is TGTGCCAGCAGCAGTGGCGGCTGGGAGCTGTTTTTT. Translating it yields CASSSGGWELFF.

The gene calls are TRBV7-2 and TRBJ1-2; possible D gene TRBD1, 6 bases. Germline lookup yields CDR1 SGHTA and CDR2 FQGNSA. Trimming pared 7 bases from V and 2 bases from J, leaving 20 bases between. This CDR3 is 16 amino acids long. For the CDR3, the DNA is TGTGCCAGCAACTCGCAGGGGCCCCAGGGAAACTATGGCTACACCTTC. Translation gives CASNSQGPQGNYGYTF.

This chain links TRBV7-9 with TRBJ1-1, with 7 bases aligning to TRBD1. Germline CDR1 SEHNR, CDR2 FQNEAQ (reference sequence). This CDR3 region has 13 residues. V shed 1 base and J 5 bases; nucleotides not matched to a gene: 1. Here the CDR3 DNA reads TGTGCCAGCAGCTTAGAGGGACAGACTGAAGCTTTCTTT. Encoded protein: CASSLEGQTEAFF.

The genes are TRBV15 and TRBJ2-5; TRBD2 might be the D (6 bases). V was trimmed by 2 bases and J by 1 base, leaving 11 bases between them. CDR3 length: 15 amino acids. Per the germline V gene, CDR1 is LNHNV and CDR2 is YYDKDF (reference sequence). The CDR3 protein is CATSRLADPQETQYF. CDR3 in DNA: TGTGCCACCAGCAGATTAGCGGACCCCCAAGAGACCCAGTACTTC.

The rearrangement links TRBV9 to TRBJ1-2, with D possibly TRBD1 on 5 matching bases. The germline V gene has CDR1 SGDLS and CDR2 YYNGEE. Trimming shortened V by 6 bases and J by 2 bases, and 17 bases separated the two germline ends. The CDR3 runs to 15 residues. CDR3 region: CASTPWGGYNYGYTF. The CDR3 bases are TGTGCCAGCACCCCATGGGGGGGGTACAACTATGGCTACACCTTC. The full variable domain, with the rest looked up from reference TRBV9 and TRBJ1-2, is DSGVTQTPKHLITATGQRVTLRCSPRSGDLSVYWYQQSLDQGLQFLIQYYNGEERAKGNILERFSAQQFPDLHSELNLSSLELGDSALYFCASTPWGGYNYGYTFGSGTRLTVV.

V usage is TRBV18 and J usage is TRBJ1-1; TRBD1 aligns across 8 bases. The germline V gene encodes CDR1 KGHSH and CDR2 LQKENI. This CDR3 is 15 amino acids long. J was trimmed by 1 base and V by 6 bases; bases with no gene match: 7. The CDR3 sequence is CASSQDRVQNTEAFF. The CDR3, as DNA: TGTGCCAGCTCGCAGGACAGGGTCCAGAACACTGAAGCTTTCTTT. Full variable domain (missing parts from reference TRBV18 and TRBJ1-1): NAGVMQNPRHLVRRRGQEARLRCSPMKGHSHVYWYRQLPEEGLKFMVYLQKENIIDESGMPKERFSAEFPKEGPSILRIQQVVRGDSAAYFCASSQDRVQNTEAFFGQGTRLTVV.

The chain employs TRBV27 and TRBJ2-1, with 11 bases aligning to TRBD2. This CDR3 is 16 amino acids long. Germline-derived CDR1 and CDR2 are MNHEY and SMNVEV (reference sequence). The V segment lost 5 bases and the J segment 5 bases; nucleotides outside the gene matches: 8. The CDR3 region has the DNA TGTGCCAGCAGTCGACGGACTAGCGGGCTTAACAATGAGCAGTTCTTC. Translating it yields CASSRRTSGLNNEQFF.

The chain carries TRBV2 and TRBJ1-1, with TRBD1 as a possible D gene (6 bases). Trimming took 5 bases from V and 1 from J, leaving 8 bases between them. The V gene's germline CDR1 is SNHLY and CDR2 FYNNEI. The CDR3 loop spans 13 amino acids. CDR3 region: CASSIQGNTEAFF. In nucleotides, the CDR3 is TGTGCCAGCAGTATACAGGGGAACACTGAAGCTTTCTTT.

V gene TRBV28 combines with J gene TRBJ1-6; possibly TRBD1 for D (6 bases). In germline, CDR1 is MDHEN, CDR2 SYDVKM. The CDR3 consists of 16 residues. The ends were cut back, 2 bases at V and 7 bases at J, with 15 bases in the middle. CDR3 amino acids: CASSLIHPGDNSPLHF. DNA for the CDR3: TGTGCCAGCAGTTTAATTCATCCAGGGGACAATTCACCCCTCCACTTT. Full variable domain (outside the CDR3, taken from reference TRBV28 and TRBJ1-6): DVKVTQSSRYLVKRTGEKVFLECVQDMDHENMFWYRQDPGLGLRLIYFSYDVKMKEKGDIPEGYSVSREKKERFSLILESASTNQTSMYLCASSLIHPGDNSPLHFGNGTRLTVT.

The chain joins TRBV2 to TRBJ2-2, with 10 bases identical to TRBD2. CDR1 and CDR2 (germline): SNHLY, FYNNEI. The junction had 8 bases not matched to a gene; V was cut back by 6 bases and J by 7 bases. The CDR3 loop spans 15 amino acids. For the CDR3, the DNA is TGTGCCAGCAGGGGGGCTAGCGGGAGTGGCGGGGAGCTGTTTTTT. It is translated as CASRGASGSGGELFF.

The genes are TRBV6-2 or TRBV6-3 and TRBJ2-1; 13 bases match TRBD2. This CDR3 is built from 18 residues. V gave up 6 bases and J gave up 12 bases; unmatched junction bases: 20. CDR1 is MNHEY and CDR2 is SVGEGT in the germline V gene. The CDR3 nucleotides are TGTGCCAGCAGCAACCCCCACCTTACTAGCGGGAGGGCCACTGCGCAGTTCTTC. Translation gives CASSNPHLTSGRATAQFF.

This sequence joins TRBV28 and TRBJ1-1, with D unclear. CDR3 size: 14 residues. The ends were cut back, 4 bases at V and 10 bases at J, with 19 bases in the middle. CDR1 and CDR2 from the germline V gene are MDHEN and SYDVKM. The CDR3 loop is CASSSPIITPRAFF. The CDR3 DNA follows: TGTGCCAGCAGTTCCCCTATAATAACCCCAAGAGCTTTCTTT.

This clone was detected once. This chain connects TRBV7-6 to TRBJ2-1; TRBD2 matches at 10 bases. Germline V gene lookup returns CDR1 SGHVS and CDR2 FNYEAQ. V trimming: 5 bases; J trimming: 6 bases; junction bases outside the gene matches: 4. The CDR3 loop spans 14 amino acids. CDR3 DNA sequence: TGTGCCAGCAGCATTAGCGGGAGGCTCAATGAGCAGTTCTTC. Its protein is CASSISGRLNEQFF.

The DNA for the CDR3 is TGTGCCAGCAGTCCCCCCGGGACAGCTGGAAACACCATATATTTT. This codes for CASSPPGTAGNTIYF. This chain joins TRBV28 and TRBJ1-3; 7 bases match TRBD1. The CDR3 runs to 15 residues. In germline, CDR1 is MDHEN, CDR2 SYDVKM. V lost 5 bases, J lost 2 bases, and 6 bases stayed unmatched.

This sequence joins TRBV25-1 and TRBJ1-1; 7 bases are a match to TRBD1. Germline V gives CDR1 MGHDK, CDR2 SYGVNS. V trimming: 5 bases; J trimming: 1 base; junction bases outside the gene matches: 13. The length of the CDR3 is 17 residues. This CDR3 is CASSIPPPTGKNTEAFF. DNA of the CDR3: TGTGCCAGCAGTATACCCCCCCCGACAGGGAAGAACACTGAAGCTTTCTTT.

This chain links TRBV19 with TRBJ1-6, with D unclear. Trimming removed 3 bases from V and 0 bases from J, with 21 bases in between. The length of the CDR3 is 20 residues. Germline V lookup: CDR1 LNHDA, CDR2 SQIVND (reference sequence). The CDR3 reads CASSMRLERLPASYNSPLHF. The DNA for the CDR3 is TGTGCCAGTAGTATGCGTCTGGAGAGACTGCCGGCCTCCTATAATTCACCCCTCCACTTT.

This clone was detected once. The CDR3 nucleotides read TGCAGCGTTGAGGTAGGAGTCCGCTCCTACGAGCAGTACTTC. Its protein product is CSVEVGVRSYEQYF. The chain couples TRBV29-1 to TRBJ2-7; D unresolved. Trimming shortened V by 3 bases and J by 0 bases, and 12 bases separated the two germline ends. Germline V gives CDR1 SQVTM, CDR2 ANQGSEA. The CDR3 is made up of 14 amino acids.

This rearrangement joins TRBV27 to TRBJ2-1; 10 bases align to TRBD2. Germline trimming cut 6 bases from V and 9 bases from J; bases unmatched to any gene: 17. Germline V gene lookup returns CDR1 MNHEY and CDR2 SMNVEV (reference sequence). The CDR3 is 17 residues long. The CDR3 is CASRTAGSSGSLGEQFF. The DNA of the CDR3 is TGTGCCAGCAGAACAGCCGGTTCTAGCGGGAGTTTGGGTGAGCAGTTCTTC.